This TCR beta chain was documented in a study of cytomegalovirus exposure and HLA in healthy donors. The study's findings and limits: Most of the CMV-associated TCR beta chains (in a later analysis) appeared to be HLA-restricted.

Primers: 60 Vbeta forward and 13 Jbeta reverse. Sequencing used immunoSEQ multiplex PCR; TCRdb keeps in-frame clones, though not all of them. Here the sample spans 200,000 to 250,000 clones, 80% to 90% being singletons. This CDR3 contains 15 residues. Trimming removed 4 bases from V and 4 bases from J, with 17 bases in between. Per the germline V gene, CDR1 is LGHNA and CDR2 is YSLEER. As concerns this clone: No antigen is known for it.

The V gene is TRBV4-3, the J gene TRBJ2-7; D might be TRBD2 (6 bases). The sequenced material came from PBMCs. The TCR sequence derives from a man under 40 in good health and CMV-seronegative. CDR3 residues: CASSPTGIGGYEQYF. CDR3 nucleotide sequence: TGCGCCAGCAGCCCGACCGGGATCGGGGGATACGAGCAGTACTTC.